The clone carrying this T cell receptor (beta chain) was seen a single time. Its antigen remains unidentified. Assay: immunoSEQ multiplex PCR; the TCRdb copy retains only in-frame clones and omits some. The sample records about 71,000 clones, just under 95% being singletons. The sample comes from a study of cytomegalovirus exposure and HLA in healthy donors. Study-level background: The roughly 110 validation repertoires were reported in a later analysis to have been generated on the same platform as the approximately 600 first-cohort repertoires. Study results and caveats: Cytomegalovirus status was reportedly diagnosed by the classifier with high specificity and sensitivity.

CDR1 SGDLS and CDR2 YYNGEE come from the germline V gene. Germline trimming cut 2 bases from V and 8 bases from J; bases unmatched to any gene: 8. CDR3 size: 15 residues. This TCR derives from a man aged 18 to 29 in good health and CMV-seropositive. The gene calls are TRBV9 and TRBJ1-4; 8 bases line up with TRBD1. Sequenced sample: PBMCs. The CDR3 sequence is CASSVAGQAGEKLFF. The CDR3 DNA reads as TGTGCCAGCAGCGTGGCGGGACAGGCGGGGGAAAAACTGTTTTTT.